This record covers a single T cell receptor (beta chain). The antigen remains unidentified. This entry belongs to a study of Ad26.COV2.S vaccination and SARS-CoV-2 variants. Study-level results: Those who received the vaccine showed greater spike-specific TCR breadth than those given placebo. Vaccine and placebo recipients had comparable breadth of non-spike TCRs.

Germline V CDR1 and CDR2: SGHRS, YFSETQ. The CDR3 length is 16 residues. Unmatched junction bases numbered 5, after V lost 0 bases and J lost 3 bases. Sequencing used immunoSEQ multiplex PCR; TCRdb keeps in-frame clones, though not all of them. The sample consists of approximately 400,000 clones, 92% of them appearing once. The TCR sequence derives from a human donor who had recovered from COVID-19. The source material was peripheral blood, sampled after recovery from COVID-19. The chain links TRBV5-1 to TRBJ2-1, with TRBD2 identical over 8 bases. Here the CDR3 reads CASSLASGSLYNEQFF. The CDR3, as DNA: TGCGCCAGCAGCTTGGCCAGCGGGAGCCTCTACAATGAGCAGTTCTTC.